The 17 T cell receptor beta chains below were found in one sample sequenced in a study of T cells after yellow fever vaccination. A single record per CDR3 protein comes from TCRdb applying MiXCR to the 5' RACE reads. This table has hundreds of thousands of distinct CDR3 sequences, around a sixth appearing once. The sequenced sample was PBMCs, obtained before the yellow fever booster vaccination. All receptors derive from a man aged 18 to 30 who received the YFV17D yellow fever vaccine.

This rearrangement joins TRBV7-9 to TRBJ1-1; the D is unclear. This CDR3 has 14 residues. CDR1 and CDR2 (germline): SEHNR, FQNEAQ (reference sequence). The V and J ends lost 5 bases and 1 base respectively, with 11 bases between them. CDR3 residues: CASSPEPSNTEAFF. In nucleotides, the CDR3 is TGTGCCAGCAGCCCAGAGCCCTCGAACACTGAAGCTTTCTTT.

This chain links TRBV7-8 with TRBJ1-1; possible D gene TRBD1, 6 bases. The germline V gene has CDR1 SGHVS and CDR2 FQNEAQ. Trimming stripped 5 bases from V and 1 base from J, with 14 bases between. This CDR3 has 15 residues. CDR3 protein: CASSPQQGPNTEAFF. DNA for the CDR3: TGTGCCAGCAGCCCTCAACAGGGACCGAACACTGAAGCTTTCTTT.

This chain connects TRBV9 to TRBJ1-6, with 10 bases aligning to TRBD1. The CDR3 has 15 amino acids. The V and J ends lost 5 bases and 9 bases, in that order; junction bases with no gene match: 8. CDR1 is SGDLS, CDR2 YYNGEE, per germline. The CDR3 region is CASRGGDRGISPLHF. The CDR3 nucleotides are TGTGCCAGCAGGGGAGGGGACAGGGGTATTTCACCCCTCCACTTT.

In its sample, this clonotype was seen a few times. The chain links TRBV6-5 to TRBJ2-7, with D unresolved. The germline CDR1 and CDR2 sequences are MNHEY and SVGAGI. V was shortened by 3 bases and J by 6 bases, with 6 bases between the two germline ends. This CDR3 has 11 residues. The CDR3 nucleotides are TGTGCCAGCAGTTATGGGCCCGAGCAGTACTTC. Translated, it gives CASSYGPEQYF.

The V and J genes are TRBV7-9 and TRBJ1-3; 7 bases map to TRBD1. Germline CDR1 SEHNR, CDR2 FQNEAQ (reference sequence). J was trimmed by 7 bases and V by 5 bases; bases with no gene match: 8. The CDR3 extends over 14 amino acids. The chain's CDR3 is CASSPRQGGNTIYF. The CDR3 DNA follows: TGTGCCAGCAGCCCGCGACAGGGAGGGAACACCATATATTTT.

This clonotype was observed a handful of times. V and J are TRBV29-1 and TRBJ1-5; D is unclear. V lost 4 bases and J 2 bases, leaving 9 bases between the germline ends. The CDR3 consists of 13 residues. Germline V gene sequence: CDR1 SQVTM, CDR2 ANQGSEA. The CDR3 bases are TGCAGCGTTGGGGCCGCGGGCAATCAGCCCCAGCATTTT. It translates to CSVGAAGNQPQHF.

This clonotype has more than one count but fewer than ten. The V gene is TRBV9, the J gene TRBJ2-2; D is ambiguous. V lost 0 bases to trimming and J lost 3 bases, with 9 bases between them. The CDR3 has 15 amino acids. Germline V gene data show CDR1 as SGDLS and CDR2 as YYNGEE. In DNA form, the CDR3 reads TGTGCCAGCAGCGTAGTACCCCAGGACACCGGGGAGCTGTTTTTT. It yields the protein CASSVVPQDTGELFF. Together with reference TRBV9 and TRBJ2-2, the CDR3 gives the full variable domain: DSGVTQTPKHLITATGQRVTLRCSPRSGDLSVYWYQQSLDQGLQFLIQYYNGEERAKGNILERFSAQQFPDLHSELNLSSLELGDSALYFCASSVVPQDTGELFFGEGSRLTVL.

The CDR3 nucleotides are TGTGCCAGCAGTTACTGGGGGGACCGTGGCTACACCTTC. Translation: CASSYWGDRGYTF. V gene TRBV6-2 or TRBV6-3 combines with J gene TRBJ1-2; a possible D gene is TRBD1 (5 bases). The germline gives CDR1 MNHEY, CDR2 SVGEGT. This CDR3 comprises 13 residues. Trimming shortened V by 1 base and J by 7 bases, and 10 bases separated the two germline ends.

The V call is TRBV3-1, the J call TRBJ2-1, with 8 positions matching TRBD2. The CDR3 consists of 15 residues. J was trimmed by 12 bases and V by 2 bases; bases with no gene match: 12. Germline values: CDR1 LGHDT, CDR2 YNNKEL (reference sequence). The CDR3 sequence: CASSQRPGLGFSQFF. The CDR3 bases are TGTGCCAGCAGCCAACGGCCGGGACTAGGTTTTTCGCAGTTCTTC.

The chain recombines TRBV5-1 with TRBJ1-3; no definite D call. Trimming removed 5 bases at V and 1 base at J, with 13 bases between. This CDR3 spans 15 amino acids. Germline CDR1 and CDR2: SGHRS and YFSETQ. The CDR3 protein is CASRWDLGSGNTIYF. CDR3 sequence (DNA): TGCGCCAGCAGATGGGATCTGGGGTCTGGAAACACCATATATTTT. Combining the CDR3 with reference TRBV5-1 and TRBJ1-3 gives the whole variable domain KAGVTQTPRYLIKTRGQQVTLSCSPISGHRSVSWYQQTPGQGLQFLFEYFSETQRNKGNFPGRFSGRQFSNSRSEMNVSTLELGDSALYLCASRWDLGSGNTIYFGEGSWLTVV.

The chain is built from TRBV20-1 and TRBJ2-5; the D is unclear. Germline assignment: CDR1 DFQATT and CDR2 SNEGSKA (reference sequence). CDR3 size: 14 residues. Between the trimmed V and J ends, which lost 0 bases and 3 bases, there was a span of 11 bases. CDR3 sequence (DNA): TGCAGTGCTAGAGATCGGGTTGGGAAAGAGACCCAGTACTTC. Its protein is CSARDRVGKETQYF.

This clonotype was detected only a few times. The CDR3 loop is CASSLAQGPEETQYF. Here the CDR3 DNA reads TGTGCCAGCAGCTTAGCACAGGGACCAGAAGAGACCCAGTACTTC. The chain joins TRBV7-9 to TRBJ2-5, with D possibly matching TRBD1 (6 bases). Germline CDR1 reads SEHNR; CDR2 reads FQNEAQ (reference sequence). V was clipped by 0 bases and J by 3 bases, with 11 bases between them. The CDR3 spans 15 residues. Combining the CDR3 with reference TRBV7-9 and TRBJ2-5 gives the whole variable domain DTGVSQNPRHKITKRGQNVTFRCDPISEHNRLYWYRQTLGQGPEFLTYFQNEAQLEKSRLLSDRFSAERPKGSFSTLEIQRTEQGDSAMYLCASSLAQGPEETQYFGPGTRLLVL.

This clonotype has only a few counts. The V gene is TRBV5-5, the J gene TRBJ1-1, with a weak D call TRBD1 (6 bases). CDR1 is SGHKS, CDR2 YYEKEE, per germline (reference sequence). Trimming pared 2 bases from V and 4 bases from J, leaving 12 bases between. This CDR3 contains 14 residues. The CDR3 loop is CASSFQGFVTEAFF. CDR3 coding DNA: TGTGCCAGCAGCTTTCAGGGGTTTGTCACTGAAGCTTTCTTT.

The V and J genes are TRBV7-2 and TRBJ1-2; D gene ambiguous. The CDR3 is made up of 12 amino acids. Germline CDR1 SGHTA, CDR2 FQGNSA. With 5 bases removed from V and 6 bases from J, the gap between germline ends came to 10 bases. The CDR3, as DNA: TGTGCCAGCAGCCCCCCTGGGGATGGCTACACCTTC. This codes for CASSPPGDGYTF.

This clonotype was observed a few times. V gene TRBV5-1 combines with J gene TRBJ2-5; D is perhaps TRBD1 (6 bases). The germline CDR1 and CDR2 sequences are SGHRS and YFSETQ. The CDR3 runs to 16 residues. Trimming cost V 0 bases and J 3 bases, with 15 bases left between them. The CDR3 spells CASSLADSLGEETQYF. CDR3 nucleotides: TGCGCCAGCAGCTTGGCGGACAGCCTCGGGGAAGAGACCCAGTACTTC.

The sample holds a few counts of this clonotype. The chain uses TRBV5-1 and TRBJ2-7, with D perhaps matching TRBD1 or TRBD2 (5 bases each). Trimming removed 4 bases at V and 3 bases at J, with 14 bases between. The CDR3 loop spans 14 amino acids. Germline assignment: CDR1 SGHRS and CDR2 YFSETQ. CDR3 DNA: TGCGCCAGCAGCAACGGGGACGGGAACTACGAGCAGTACTTC. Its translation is CASSNGDGNYEQYF. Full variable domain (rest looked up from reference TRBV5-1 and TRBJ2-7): KAGVTQTPRYLIKTRGQQVTLSCSPISGHRSVSWYQQTPGQGLQFLFEYFSETQRNKGNFPGRFSGRQFSNSRSEMNVSTLELGDSALYLCASSNGDGNYEQYFGPGTRLTVT.

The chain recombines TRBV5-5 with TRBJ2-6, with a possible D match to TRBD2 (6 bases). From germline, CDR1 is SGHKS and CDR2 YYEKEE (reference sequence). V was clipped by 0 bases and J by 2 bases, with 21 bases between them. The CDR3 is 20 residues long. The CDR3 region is CASSLGNDPPGGAGANVLTF. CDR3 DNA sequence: TGTGCCAGCAGCTTGGGCAACGACCCCCCAGGAGGGGCTGGGGCCAACGTCCTGACTTTC.